The rows below give T cell receptor beta chains drawn from one sample of a study of T cells in Graves' hyperthyroidism and ophthalmopathy. TCRdb re-derived calls from the multiplex PCR reads in MiXCR, one entry per CDR3 protein. The table has about 400,000 distinct CDR3 sequences, 15% to 18% seen once. The sample was blood. These TCRs come from a woman between 18 and 29 years old with Graves' hyperthyroidism. The CDR3 runs from the conserved cysteine through the conserved F or W. A D gene is named only where the DNA matches it firmly.

cdr3_aa: CATSEGLTDTQYF
d_call: .
v_call: TRBV24-1

cdr3_aa: CASSPKGTSGSWETQYF
d_call: TRBD2
v_call: TRBV27

cdr3_aa: CASSRGRGQETQYF
d_call: TRBD1
v_call: TRBV13

cdr3_aa: CASSSMREDEQYF
d_call: .
v_call: TRBV5-1

cdr3_aa: CASSAPGRNQPQHF
d_call: .
v_call: TRBV27

cdr3_aa: CASSYGTGKVNEQFF
d_call: TRBD1
v_call: TRBV6-5

cdr3_aa: CASSLKVTGADEQFF
d_call: .
v_call: TRBV27

cdr3_aa: CASSPIRGLVGYTF
d_call: .
v_call: TRBV11-2

cdr3_aa: CASSQARGRYEQYF
d_call: .
v_call: TRBV3-1

cdr3_aa: CASSLGDGSRAFF
d_call: .
v_call: TRBV7-3

cdr3_aa: CASSGPQGGYEQYF
d_call: .
v_call: TRBV27

cdr3_aa: CASSHLLSRGAGAADNEQFF
d_call: .
v_call: TRBV4-1

cdr3_aa: CASSIDGGRRVSNEQFF
d_call: .
v_call: TRBV19

cdr3_aa: CSARDRRQGGLGNTIYF
d_call: TRBD1
v_call: TRBV20-1

cdr3_aa: CASSYSPGLGSYGELFF
d_call: TRBD2
v_call: TRBV6-6

cdr3_aa: CSDRGPCSGNTIYF
d_call: .
v_call: TRBV20-1

cdr3_aa: CASSLGSTHLTGELFF
d_call: .
v_call: TRBV5-6

cdr3_aa: CASSLAGMVTDTQYF
d_call: .
v_call: TRBV5-1

cdr3_aa: CASSLLEEGEKLFF
d_call: .
v_call: TRBV7-9

cdr3_aa: CASSGRGGTRLNTEAFF
d_call: .
v_call: TRBV25-1

cdr3_aa: CASLDGASTEAFF
d_call: .
v_call: TRBV7-9

cdr3_aa: CATHPSSYNSPLHF
d_call: .
v_call: TRBV13

cdr3_aa: CASTPSLGNTIYF
d_call: .
v_call: TRBV19

cdr3_aa: CASSPGRGSYNEQFF
d_call: TRBD2
v_call: TRBV6-1

cdr3_aa: CASRKNQPQHF
d_call: .
v_call: TRBV28

cdr3_aa: CASSLGLLSSNQPQHF
d_call: .
v_call: TRBV7-8

cdr3_aa: CASSFDISSSYNEQFF
d_call: .
v_call: TRBV7-2

cdr3_aa: CASSVGSGMGETQYF
d_call: TRBD2
v_call: TRBV9

cdr3_aa: CASSLSQISGANVLTF
d_call: .
v_call: TRBV12-3/TRBV12-4

cdr3_aa: CASSVDRQNGPQHF
d_call: .
v_call: TRBV12-3/TRBV12-4

cdr3_aa: CASSRTSGPNSYEQYF
d_call: TRBD2
v_call: TRBV4-3

cdr3_aa: CASSLSGGHSSYNEQFF
d_call: TRBD2
v_call: TRBV9

cdr3_aa: CASSLHGYSYEQYF
d_call: .
v_call: TRBV12-3/TRBV12-4